This record concerns one T cell receptor (beta chain) sequence. The authors built TCR beta libraries using iRepertoire HTBI primers and Arm-PCR of CDR3 regions. One entry per CDR3 protein, called by TCRdb with MiXCR from the multiplex PCR reads. The sample has around 450,000 distinct CDR3 sequences, just under 15% seen once. The data belong to a study of regulatory T cells in long-lasting Graves disease. Trimming left V 6 bases short and J 4 bases short, with 21 bases between. Germline assignment: CDR1 MNHNS and CDR2 SASEGT. The CDR3 contains 16 residues. Time point reported: newly diagnosed GD, antithyroid drugs for less than 3 months. PBMCs were the source of the RNA used for TCR sequencing. These data are also associated with another study on T cells in Graves' hyperthyroidism and ophthalmopathy.

The source is a woman aged 30 to 39 with Graves disease. Here the sequenced sample was peripheral blood mononuclear cells (PBMCs), taken at new diagnosis, from a patient treated with antithyroid drugs. The chain joins TRBV6-1 to TRBJ2-5; D may correspond to TRBD1 or TRBD2 (6 bases each). Here the CDR3 reads CASRIKGGLGGETQYF. The CDR3 bases are TGTGCCAGCAGGATAAAGGGGGGATTAGGGGGAGAGACCCAGTACTTC.